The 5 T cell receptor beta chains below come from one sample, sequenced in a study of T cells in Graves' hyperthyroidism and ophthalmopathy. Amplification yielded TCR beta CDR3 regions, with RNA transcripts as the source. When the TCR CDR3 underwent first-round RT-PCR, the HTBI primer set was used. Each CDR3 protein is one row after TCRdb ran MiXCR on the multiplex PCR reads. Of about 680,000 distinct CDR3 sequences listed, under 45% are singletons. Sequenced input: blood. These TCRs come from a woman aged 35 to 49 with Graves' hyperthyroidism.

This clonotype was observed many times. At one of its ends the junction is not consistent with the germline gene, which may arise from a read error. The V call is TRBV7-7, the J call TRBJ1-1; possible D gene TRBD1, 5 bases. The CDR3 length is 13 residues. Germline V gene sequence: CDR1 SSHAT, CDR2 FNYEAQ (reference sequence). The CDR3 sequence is CASSFRQSTEAFF. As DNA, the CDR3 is TGTGCTAGCAGCTTCAGACAGAGCACTGAAGCTTTCTTT.

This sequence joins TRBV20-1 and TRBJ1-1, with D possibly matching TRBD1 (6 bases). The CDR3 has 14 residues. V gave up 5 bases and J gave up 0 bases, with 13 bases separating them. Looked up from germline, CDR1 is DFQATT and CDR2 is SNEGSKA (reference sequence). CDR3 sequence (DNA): TGCAGTGCTTCCAAGGGGACATTGAACACTGAAGCTTTCTTT. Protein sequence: CSASKGTLNTEAFF.

CDR3 DNA sequence: TGTGCCAGCAGCTCAGTTGACAGGGGACCCCTCCACTTT. Residues: CASSSVDRGPLHF. The V gene is TRBV7-9, the J gene TRBJ1-6, with 8 bases identical to TRBD1. The CDR3 is made up of 13 amino acids. Germline V gives CDR1 SEHNR, CDR2 FQNEAQ (reference sequence). The V and J ends lost 4 bases and 12 bases, in that order; junction bases with no gene match: 5.

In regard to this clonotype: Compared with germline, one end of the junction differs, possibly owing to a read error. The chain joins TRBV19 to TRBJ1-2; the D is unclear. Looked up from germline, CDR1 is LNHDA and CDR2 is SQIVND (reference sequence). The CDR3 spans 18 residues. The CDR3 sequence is CASRTRGRASPTNYGYAF. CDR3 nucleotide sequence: TGTGCCAGTAGGACCCGAGGACGGGCCAGCCCCACTAACTATGGCTACGCCTTC.

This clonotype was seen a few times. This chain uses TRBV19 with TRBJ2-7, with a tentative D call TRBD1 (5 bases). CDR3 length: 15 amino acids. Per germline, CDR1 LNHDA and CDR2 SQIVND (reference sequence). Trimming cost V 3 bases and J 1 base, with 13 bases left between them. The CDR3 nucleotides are TGTGCCAGTAGTATTTTTCTAGGGGCATCCTACGAGCAGTACTTC. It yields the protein CASSIFLGASYEQYF.